The 31 T cell receptor beta chains presented below share a single source sample, sequenced in a study of response to subunit inactivated influenza vaccine. TCRdb recomputed calls from the RT-PCR reads with MiXCR, one row per CDR3 protein. The sample records some 500,000 distinct CDR3 sequences, 13% being singletons. Sequencing was performed on PBMCs from blood, taken 45 days after vaccination. The receptors here all came from a man aged 50-60 years who received an inactivated influenza vaccine.

The J gene is TRBJ1-1, the V gene TRBV6-2 or TRBV6-3; 7 bases are shared with TRBD1. CDR1 and CDR2 from the germline V gene are MNHEY and SVGEGT. J gave up 11 bases and V 2 bases, and 11 bases lay outside the gene matches. The CDR3 spans 14 residues. CDR3 in DNA: TGTGCCAGCAGTTACAGAGGCAGGGGGATGCGGGCTTTCTTT. It encodes CASSYRGRGMRAFF.

The chain is built from TRBV6-5 and TRBJ2-1; weak D call: TRBD1 (6 bases). Germline CDR1 MNHEY, CDR2 SVGAGI. Between the trimmed V and J ends, which lost 4 bases and 6 bases, there was a span of 16 bases. The CDR3 length is 15 residues. The CDR3 coding sequence is TGTGCCAGCAGTTTCCGGGGACACGTGCGCAATGAGCAGTTCTTC. This encodes CASSFRGHVRNEQFF.

The chain joins TRBV5-6 to TRBJ2-3; D is ambiguous. The length of the CDR3 is 19 residues. Germline values: CDR1 SGHDT, CDR2 YYEEEE. The V gene lost 2 bases and the J gene lost 0 bases, with 22 bases spanning the gap. CDR3 coding DNA: TGTGCCAGCAGCTTAGTGACGACCCTTTTAGGATATAGCACAGATACGCAGTATTTT. It encodes CASSLVTTLLGYSTDTQYF.

There are a few counts of this clonotype. The V gene is TRBV4-2, the J gene TRBJ1-1; D may be TRBD1 (5 bases). The length of the CDR3 is 13 residues. Germline V gene sequence: CDR1 LGHNA, CDR2 YNFKEQ. V shed 4 bases and J shed 7 bases, with 13 bases lying between them. CDR3 loop: CASSPRGRSEAFF. CDR3 in DNA: TGTGCCAGCAGCCCAAGGGGACGAAGTGAAGCTTTCTTT.

The chain uses TRBV10-3 and TRBJ2-6; 7 bases align to TRBD1. Per the germline V gene, CDR1 is ENHRY and CDR2 is SYGVKD. Trimming removed 6 bases from V and 4 bases from J; junction bases left unmatched: 3. The CDR3 extends over 14 amino acids. CDR3 nucleotides: TGTGCCATCAGACAGGGGTTCGGGGCCAACGTCCTGACTTTC. Translation gives CAIRQGFGANVLTF.

The chain combines TRBV15 with TRBJ2-2, with 8 nucleotides matching TRBD1. Per the germline V gene, CDR1 is LNHNV and CDR2 is YYDKDF (reference sequence). The ends lost 1 base at V and 4 bases at J; junction bases unmatched: 2. This CDR3 is 15 amino acids long. In nucleotides, the CDR3 is TGTGCCACCAGCAGAGGACAGGGGTCCACCGGGGAGCTGTTTTTT. It translates to CATSRGQGSTGELFF.

This clonotype was counted between two and nine times. This sequence joins TRBV20-1 and TRBJ2-2, with D tentatively TRBD1 (5 bases). CDR1 is DFQATT and CDR2 is SNEGSKA in the germline V gene (reference sequence). The CDR3 runs 14 residues. The V end was cut by 1 base, the J end by 1 base, with 7 bases between. The CDR3 loop reads CSARAQGNTGELFF. CDR3 in DNA: TGCAGTGCTAGAGCCCAGGGGAACACCGGGGAGCTGTTTTTT.

The sample holds a few counts of this clonotype. Sequence at one end of the junction differs from germline and may be a read error. The chain couples TRBV7-2 to TRBJ2-4; D might be TRBD1 (6 bases). This CDR3 has 16 residues. Germline CDR1 reads SGHTA; CDR2 reads FQGNSA. The CDR3 is CASSPSRRQATNIQYF. The CDR3 DNA sequence: TGTGCCAGCAGCCCCTCCCGAAGACAGGCCACAAACATTCAGTACTTC.

DNA for the CDR3: TGTGCCGAAAAAACAGGGAGGCTAGGGACGGGCACCGGGGAGCTGTTTTTT. Its protein is CAEKTGRLGTGTGELFF. The gene calls are TRBV21-1 and TRBJ2-2; the table's D call of TRBD1 was not tested on the DNA. TRBV21-1 corresponds to a pseudogene. This CDR3 contains 17 residues.

The chain has TRBV12-3 or TRBV12-4 and TRBJ1-1; TRBD1 aligns across 7 bases. CDR3 length: 12 residues. Trimming removed 5 bases from V and 9 bases from J; junction bases left unmatched: 6. The DNA for the CDR3 is TGTGCCAGCAGTCCAACGGGACAGAAAGCTTTCTTT. It specifies CASSPTGQKAFF.

The rearrangement uses TRBV6-5 and TRBJ2-2, with D uncertain. V shed 7 bases and J shed 5 bases, with 8 bases lying between them. The germline V gene has CDR1 MNHEY and CDR2 SVGAGI. The CDR3 runs to 12 residues. CDR3 sequence (DNA): TGTGCCAGCAAACACCTAACCGGGGAGCTGTTTTTT. It yields the protein CASKHLTGELFF.

The chain combines TRBV29-1 with TRBJ2-7; D is unresolved. The CDR3 length is 11 residues. In germline, CDR1 is SQVTM, CDR2 ANQGSEA. Trimming left V 4 bases short and J 3 bases short, with 7 bases between. CDR3 sequence: CSVVDGYEQYF. The CDR3 region has the DNA TGCAGCGTTGTTGACGGCTACGAGCAGTACTTC.

V is TRBV6-2 or TRBV6-3 and J is TRBJ2-2; D perhaps matches TRBD2 (6 bases). Germline assignment: CDR1 MNHEY and CDR2 SVGEGT. The V end was cut by 4 bases, the J end by 1 base, with 13 bases between. The CDR3 is 16 residues long. The CDR3 sequence is CASSSSPGGNTGELFF. The CDR3 DNA reads TGTGCCAGCAGTTCCTCCCCCGGGGGGAACACCGGGGAGCTGTTTTTT.

The chain recombines TRBV7-2 with TRBJ2-7, with TRBD2 matching over 9 bases. The CDR3 is 15 residues long. Germline values: CDR1 SGHTA, CDR2 FQGNSA. V lost 1 base, J lost 0 bases, and 1 base stayed unmatched. CDR3 DNA: TGTGCCAGCAGCTTAGGCGGGAGGGTCTCCTACGAGCAGTACTTC. It specifies CASSLGGRVSYEQYF.

The chain combines TRBV24-1 with TRBJ2-2; a possible D gene is TRBD2 (7 bases). Germline CDR1 reads KGHDR; CDR2 reads SFDVKD. Trimming pared 8 bases from V and 6 bases from J, leaving 9 bases between. The CDR3 totals 12 residues. The CDR3 loop is CATTGGSGELFF. CDR3 DNA: TGTGCCACCACGGGGGGCTCCGGGGAGCTGTTTTTT.

This clonotype was found many times. Mismatch with germline at one junction end may stem from a read error. This CDR3 reads CASRLGQGADEQYF. The CDR3 region has the DNA TGTGCCAGCAGGTTAGGACAGGGGGCCGACGAGCAGTACTTC. V and J are TRBV12-3 or TRBV12-4 and TRBJ2-7, with TRBD1 matching 11 bases. The CDR3 contains 14 residues.

A few counts support this clonotype. The V gene is TRBV5-1, the J gene TRBJ2-1; 13 bases fit TRBD2. In germline, CDR1 is SGHRS, CDR2 YFSETQ. The CDR3 has 15 amino acids. V trimming: 5 bases; J trimming: 6 bases; junction bases outside the gene matches: 5. The CDR3 reads CASRLAGGPSNEQFF. The CDR3 DNA reads as TGCGCCAGCAGACTAGCGGGAGGGCCCTCCAATGAGCAGTTCTTC.

This clonotype was counted only a few times. V gene TRBV5-1 combines with J gene TRBJ2-1, with 10 bases lining up with TRBD2. The CDR3 runs 19 residues. J was trimmed by 0 bases and V by 1 base; bases with no gene match: 10. CDR1 SGHRS and CDR2 YFSETQ come from the germline V gene. The CDR3 sequence is CASSLMVAGGPSSYNEQFF. CDR3 bases: TGCGCCAGCAGCTTGATGGTAGCGGGAGGTCCTAGCTCCTACAATGAGCAGTTCTTC.

A single count supports this clonotype. The V call is TRBV4-2, the J call TRBJ2-1, with D possibly TRBD2 on 6 matching bases. V lost 4 bases to trimming and J lost 5 bases, with 24 bases between them. CDR1 and CDR2 from the germline V gene are LGHNA and YNFKEQ. The CDR3 consists of 18 residues. The CDR3 region has the DNA TGTGCCAGCAGCCGTCAACCTCGGGTTAGCGGAGGGGACAATGAGCAGTTCTTC. This codes for CASSRQPRVSGGDNEQFF.

J is TRBJ2-5 and V is TRBV7-8; maybe TRBD2 (6 bases). From germline, CDR1 is SGHVS and CDR2 FQNEAQ. Trimming pared 1 base from V and 5 bases from J, leaving 14 bases between. The CDR3 loop spans 15 amino acids. CDR3 bases: TGTGCCAGCAGCTTAGATAACGGGGGACGGGAGACCCAGTACTTC. Encoded protein: CASSLDNGGRETQYF.

This clonotype was detected a few times. The chain combines TRBV12-3 or TRBV12-4 with TRBJ1-1, with TRBD1 as a possible D gene (6 bases). The germline V and J ends were trimmed by 2 bases and 4 bases, with 14 bases remaining between them. The CDR3 loop spans 15 amino acids. This chain's CDR3 is CASSLSPGVGTEAFF. The CDR3 DNA reads TGTGCCAGCAGTTTATCCCCAGGGGTGGGCACTGAAGCTTTCTTT.

This chain joins TRBV7-8 and TRBJ2-5; D is unclear. V lost 2 bases and J lost 5, with 6 bases in between. This CDR3 spans 12 amino acids. Germline V gene lookup returns CDR1 SGHVS and CDR2 FQNEAQ. CDR3: CASSLFAETQYF. CDR3 in DNA: TGTGCCAGCAGCTTATTCGCTGAGACCCAGTACTTC.

V is TRBV24-1 and J is TRBJ1-4, with D possibly matching TRBD1 (5 bases). Per germline, CDR1 KGHDR and CDR2 SFDVKD. The CDR3 extends over 14 amino acids. V was trimmed by 2 bases and J by 4 bases, leaving 7 bases between them. CDR3 sequence (DNA): TGTGCCACCAGTGATTCGACAGTTAATGAAAAACTGTTTTTT. Translated: CATSDSTVNEKLFF.

This clonotype showed up many times. The chain has TRBV20-1 and TRBJ2-3, with a weak D call TRBD2 (6 bases). Trimming cost V 3 bases and J 2 bases, with 12 bases left between them. Germline values: CDR1 DFQATT, CDR2 SNEGSKA (reference sequence). This CDR3 is 14 amino acids long. The CDR3 bases are TGCAGTGCTAGTACGGGACTCACCACAGATACGCAGTATTTT. Its translation is CSASTGLTTDTQYF.

The rearrangement links TRBV24-1 to TRBJ2-1, with D uncertain. The length of the CDR3 is 13 residues. V was shortened by 4 bases and J by 9 bases, with 12 bases between the two germline ends. Germline CDR1 is KGHDR and CDR2 is SFDVKD. This chain's CDR3 is CATSEDELGEQFF. For the CDR3, the DNA is TGTGCCACCAGTGAAGACGAGCTGGGTGAGCAGTTCTTC.

The chain is built from TRBV28 and TRBJ2-7; possibly TRBD1 or TRBD2 for D (6 bases each). Germline lookup yields CDR1 MDHEN and CDR2 SYDVKM. This CDR3 is built from 14 residues. Trimming left V 9 bases short and J 2 bases short, with 17 bases between. The CDR3 loop reads CASARGGFTYEQYF. DNA of the CDR3: TGTGCCAGTGCCAGAGGGGGGTTTACCTACGAGCAGTACTTC.

This chain links TRBV5-1 with TRBJ2-2; 7 bases align to TRBD1. Germline V gene lookup returns CDR1 SGHRS and CDR2 YFSETQ. The V gene end was trimmed by 2 bases and the J gene end by 2 bases; junction bases not matched to a gene: 3. The length of the CDR3 is 15 residues. CDR3 loop: CASSFGTENTGELFF. CDR3 DNA: TGCGCCAGCAGCTTCGGGACAGAAAACACCGGGGAGCTGTTTTTT.

This clonotype was observed a handful of times. This sequence joins TRBV28 and TRBJ2-1, with 7 nucleotides matching TRBD1. After removal of 4 bases from V and 4 bases from J, the junction contained 7 bases not matched to a gene. Germline loops: CDR1 MDHEN, CDR2 SYDVKM. CDR3 length: 15 residues. Written as DNA, the CDR3 is TGTGCCAGCAGTTCCGGACAGGCCCCTTACAATGAGCAGTTCTTC. This codes for CASSSGQAPYNEQFF.

The DNA of the CDR3 is TGTGCCAGCAGCCAAGGGCTAAGGGAGGCCCAGTACTTC. Its translation: CASSQGLREAQYF. V and J are TRBV3-1 and TRBJ2-5, with a weak D call TRBD2 (6 bases). Looked up from germline, CDR1 is LGHDT and CDR2 is YNNKEL (reference sequence). CDR3 length: 13 residues. Between the trimmed V and J ends, which lost 1 base and 9 bases, there was a span of 12 bases.

The table lists this clonotype with many counts. The chain uses TRBV27 and TRBJ2-1, with 10 bases matching TRBD2. This CDR3 is 15 amino acids long. The V gene end was trimmed by 1 base and the J gene end by 4 bases; junction bases not matched to a gene: 1. From germline, CDR1 is MNHEY and CDR2 SMNVEV (reference sequence). CDR3 residues: CASSLYSGGYNEQFF. The CDR3 nucleotides are TGTGCCAGCAGTTTATATAGCGGGGGGTACAATGAGCAGTTCTTC.

The table lists this clonotype with a few counts. The chain has TRBV5-6 and TRBJ2-4; no clear D. Germline CDR1 SGHDT, CDR2 YYEEEE. The V and J ends lost 2 bases and 8 bases respectively, with 5 bases between them. The CDR3 sequence is 11 residues long. The CDR3 spells CASSFGHIQYF. DNA for the CDR3: TGTGCCAGCAGCTTTGGTCACATTCAGTACTTC. The variable domain in full, with the rest retrieved from reference TRBV5-6 and TRBJ2-4, is DAGVTQSPTHLIKTRGQQVTLRCSPKSGHDTVSWYQQALGQGPQFIFQYYEEEERQRGNFPDRFSGHQFPNYSSELNVNALLLGDSALYLCASSFGHIQYFGAGTRLSVL.